The 14 T cell receptor beta chains listed next were all sequenced from one sample in a study of tumor-infiltrating lymphocytes in primary liver carcinoma. Unsorted whole blood yielded the blood RNA, and germline DNA was also extracted. Starting material of 500 ng total RNA yielded TCR beta cDNA via a constant-region primer. Three nested multiplex PCR rounds of slightly modified ARM-PCR generated TCR beta libraries. TRBV1-TRBV30 forward and Cbeta reverse primers drove the first two roughly 10-cycle rounds. TCRdb passed the multiplex PCR reads through MiXCR, listing each CDR3 protein once. This table holds about 310,000 distinct CDR3 sequences, nearly 60% found once. The specimen was peripheral blood. The receptor set was obtained from a woman in her twenties or thirties with primary liver carcinoma and hepatitis B virus infection.

As for this clonotype: A much larger clone sits a single nucleotide away, making a read error possible. J is TRBJ2-7 and V is TRBV6-5, with TRBD2 matching over 12 bases. The CDR3 is 15 amino acids. Germline-derived CDR1 and CDR2 are MNHEY and SVGAGI. The DNA of the CDR3 is TGTGCCAGCAGAGACCTAGCGGGAGGGTACTACGAGCGGTACTTC. Protein sequence: CASRDLAGGYYERYF.

The chain joins TRBV4-2 to TRBJ1-1; D is possibly TRBD1 (5 bases). Germline CDR1 reads LGHNA; CDR2 reads YNFKEQ. V was clipped by 0 bases and J by 4 bases, with 6 bases between them. This CDR3 has 13 residues. The CDR3: CASSQDGATEAFF. Here the CDR3 DNA reads TGTGCCAGCAGCCAAGATGGGGCCACTGAAGCTTTCTTT.

This clonotype showed up many times. The chain employs TRBV29-1 and TRBJ2-7, with D hard to call. This CDR3 has 13 residues. The V gene's germline CDR1 is SQVTM and CDR2 ANQGSEA. Between the trimmed V and J ends, which lost 4 bases and 1 base, there was a span of 11 bases. For the CDR3, the DNA is TGCAGCGTTGGGGGTACTCTATCCTACGAGCAGTACTTC. This encodes CSVGGTLSYEQYF.

Many counts were recorded for this clonotype. J is TRBJ2-7 and V is TRBV11-2; the D call may be TRBD1 or TRBD2 (5 bases each). CDR1 and CDR2 (germline): SGHAT, FQNNGV. CDR3 length: 16 residues. V was cut by 6 bases and J by 0 bases, with 18 bases left in between. The CDR3 sequence is CASRAPGTSSSYEQYF. The CDR3 bases are TGTGCCAGCAGAGCTCCGGGGACCTCGAGCTCCTACGAGCAGTACTTC.

Concerning this clonotype: Mismatch with germline at one junction end may stem from a read error. The rearrangement uses TRBV6-5 and TRBJ2-1, with TRBD2 identical over 12 bases. The CDR3 is 16 amino acids. Germline-derived CDR1 and CDR2 are MNHEY and SVGAGI. The CDR3 reads CASSYELAGGKNAQFF. The DNA for the CDR3 is TGTGCCAGCAGTTACGAACTAGCGGGAGGAAAGAATGCGCAGTTCTTC.

A word on this clonotype: A single base separates this from a much larger clone, so it may be a read error. The chain links TRBV7-9 to TRBJ2-1; no clear D. CDR1 and CDR2 from the germline V gene are SEHNR and FQNEAQ (reference sequence). This CDR3 comprises 13 residues. Trimming pared 1 base from V and 12 bases from J, leaving 13 bases between. In DNA, the CDR3 is TGTGCCAGCAGCTTAGGGCCCGGACCGACGCAGTTCTTC. It encodes CASSLGPGPTQFF.

This chain uses TRBV6-2 or TRBV6-3 with TRBJ1-5, with a weak D call TRBD1 (5 bases). There are 14 residues in the CDR3. V lost 5 bases and J lost 6, with 14 bases in between. The germline CDR1 and CDR2 sequences are MNHEY and SVGEGT. This CDR3 reads CASSMVRGRQPQHF. CDR3 nucleotide sequence: TGTGCCAGCAGTATGGTTAGGGGACGTCAGCCCCAGCATTTT.

A few counts support this clonotype. J is TRBJ2-1 and V is TRBV14; the match to TRBD2 covers 7 bases. Germline CDR1 SGHDN, CDR2 FVKESK. The trim removed 3 bases at V and 8 bases at J, leaving 13 bases unmatched. The CDR3 is 16 residues long. DNA for the CDR3: TGTGCCAGCAGCCAGCAACGACTAGCACGTGGCGATGAGCAGTTCTTC. Its translation is CASSQQRLARGDEQFF.

Points on this clonotype: This may be a read error: a much more frequent sequence differs by one nucleotide. The genes are TRBV4-1 and TRBJ1-2; D not resolved. The CDR3 totals 16 residues. CDR1 is MGHRA and CDR2 is YSYEKL in the germline V gene. The V end was cut by 0 bases, the J end by 8 bases, with 19 bases between. As DNA, the CDR3 is TGCGCCAGCAGCCAAGATGACCAGATGGCCTTGCGGGGCTACACCTTC. It translates to CASSQDDQMALRGYTF.

As regards this clonotype: The junction and the germline gene differ at one end; a read error may be behind it. The chain joins TRBV4-1 to TRBJ2-7; 10 nucleotides agree with TRBD2. Germline V CDR1 and CDR2: MGHRA, YSYEKL. CDR3 size: 16 residues. CDR3 region: CASSHVLAGASYGQYF. The CDR3 DNA reads as TGCGCCAGCAGCCATGTTCTAGCGGGGGCCTCCTACGGGCAGTACTTC.

In its sample, this clonotype was seen many times. V usage is TRBV5-5 and J usage is TRBJ2-3; TRBD2 matches at 11 bases. This CDR3 has 15 residues. The J segment lost 2 bases and the V segment lost 4 bases, leaving 3 bases of the junction unmatched. Looked up from germline, CDR1 is SGHKS and CDR2 is YYEKEE (reference sequence). CDR3 in amino acids: CASSRLAGSTDTQYF. CDR3 coding DNA: TGTGCCAGCAGCCGACTAGCGGGATCCACAGATACGCAGTATTTT.

This clonotype was observed a handful of times. V is TRBV6-5 and J is TRBJ1-3; no clear D. Germline CDR1 and CDR2: MNHEY and SVGAGI. With 4 bases removed from V and 12 bases from J, the gap between germline ends came to 10 bases. The CDR3 contains 11 residues. In nucleotides, the CDR3 is TGTGCCAGCAGTTCGCGTGGAGGCATATATTTT. It specifies CASSSRGGIYF.

In the case of this clonotype: A much larger clone differs by one base, so this may be a read error. The CDR3 carries no conserved terminal phenylalanine or tryptophan, so it likely arises from a read error. This chain joins TRBV4-3 and TRBJ2-7, with 8 bases fitting TRBD2. The germline V gene encodes CDR1 LGHNA and CDR2 YSLEER. CDR3 size: 14 residues. J gave up 3 bases and V 3 bases, and 4 bases lay outside the gene matches. The CDR3 sequence: CASSHPGTSYEQYL. The CDR3, as DNA: TGCGCCAGCAGCCACCCCGGGACTAGCTACGAGCAGTACTTG.

V gene TRBV30 combines with J gene TRBJ2-7, with D maybe TRBD2 (6 bases). V lost 4 bases and J 1 base, leaving 14 bases between the germline ends. Looked up from germline, CDR1 is GTSNPN and CDR2 is SVGIG (reference sequence). The CDR3 runs to 14 residues. CDR3 sequence reads: CAWTAGGVSYEQYF. CDR3 in DNA: TGTGCCTGGACAGCCGGCGGGGTTTCCTACGAGCAGTACTTC.